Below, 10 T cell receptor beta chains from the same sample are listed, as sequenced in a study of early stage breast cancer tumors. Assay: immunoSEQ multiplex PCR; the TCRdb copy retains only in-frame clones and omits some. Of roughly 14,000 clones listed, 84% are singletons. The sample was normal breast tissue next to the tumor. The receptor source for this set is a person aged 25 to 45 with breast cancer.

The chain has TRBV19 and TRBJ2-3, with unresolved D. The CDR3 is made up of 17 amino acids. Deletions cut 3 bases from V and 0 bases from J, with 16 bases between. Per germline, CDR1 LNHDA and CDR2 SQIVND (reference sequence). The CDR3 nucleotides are TGTGCCAGTAGTATCTCCCATGGTAATTTGAGCACAGATACGCAGTATTTT. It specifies CASSISHGNLSTDTQYF.

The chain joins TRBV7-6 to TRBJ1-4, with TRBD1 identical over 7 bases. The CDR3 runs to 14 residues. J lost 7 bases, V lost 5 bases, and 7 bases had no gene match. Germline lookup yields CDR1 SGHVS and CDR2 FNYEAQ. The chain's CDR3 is CASSQRGRVEKLFF. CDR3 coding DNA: TGTGCCAGCAGCCAAAGGGGGCGCGTTGAAAAACTGTTTTTT.

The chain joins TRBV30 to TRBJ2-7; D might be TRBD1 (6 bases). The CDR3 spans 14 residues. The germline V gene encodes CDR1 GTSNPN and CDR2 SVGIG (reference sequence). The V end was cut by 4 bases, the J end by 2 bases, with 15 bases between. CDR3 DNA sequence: TGTGCCTGGAAGTCTCGCAGGGGCACCTACGAGCAGTACTTC. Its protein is CAWKSRRGTYEQYF.

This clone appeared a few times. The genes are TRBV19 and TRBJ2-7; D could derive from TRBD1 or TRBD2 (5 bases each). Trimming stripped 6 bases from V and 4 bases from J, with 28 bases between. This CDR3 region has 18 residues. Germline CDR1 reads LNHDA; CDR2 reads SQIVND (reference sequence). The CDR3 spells CASSSPVRPGAVRYEQYF. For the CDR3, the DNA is TGTGCCAGTAGCTCCCCTGTGAGACCCGGGGCAGTGAGGTACGAGCAGTACTTC.

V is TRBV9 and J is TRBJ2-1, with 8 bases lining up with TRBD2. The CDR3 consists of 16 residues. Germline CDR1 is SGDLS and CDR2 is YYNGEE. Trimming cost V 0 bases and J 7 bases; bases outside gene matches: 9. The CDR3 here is CASSVDPREAGNEQFF. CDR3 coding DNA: TGTGCCAGCAGCGTAGACCCGCGGGAGGCGGGGAATGAGCAGTTCTTC.

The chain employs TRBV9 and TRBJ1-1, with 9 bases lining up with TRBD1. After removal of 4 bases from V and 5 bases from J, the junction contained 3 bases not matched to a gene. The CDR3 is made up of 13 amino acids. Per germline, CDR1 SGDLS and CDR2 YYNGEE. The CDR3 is CASSLGTGTEAFF. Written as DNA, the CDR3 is TGTGCCAGCAGCCTAGGGACAGGGACTGAAGCTTTCTTT.

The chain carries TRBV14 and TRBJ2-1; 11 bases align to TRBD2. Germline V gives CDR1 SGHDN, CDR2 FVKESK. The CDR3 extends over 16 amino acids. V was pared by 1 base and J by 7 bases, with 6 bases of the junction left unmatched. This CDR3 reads CASSQGSSGRFNEQFF. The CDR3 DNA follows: TGTGCCAGCAGCCAAGGTTCTAGCGGGAGGTTTAATGAGCAGTTCTTC.

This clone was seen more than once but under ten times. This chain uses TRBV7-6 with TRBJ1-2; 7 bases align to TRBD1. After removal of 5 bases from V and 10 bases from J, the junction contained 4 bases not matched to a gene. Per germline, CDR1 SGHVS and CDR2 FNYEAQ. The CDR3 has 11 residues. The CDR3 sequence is CASSPGTVYTF. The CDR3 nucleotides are TGTGCCAGCAGCCCAGGGACAGTCTACACCTTC. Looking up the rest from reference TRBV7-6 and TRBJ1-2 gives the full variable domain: GAGVSQSPRYKVTKRGQDVALRCDPISGHVSLYWYRQALGQGPEFLTYFNYEAQQDKSGLPNDRFSAERPEGSISTLTIQRTEQRDSAMYRCASSPGTVYTFGSGTRLTVV.

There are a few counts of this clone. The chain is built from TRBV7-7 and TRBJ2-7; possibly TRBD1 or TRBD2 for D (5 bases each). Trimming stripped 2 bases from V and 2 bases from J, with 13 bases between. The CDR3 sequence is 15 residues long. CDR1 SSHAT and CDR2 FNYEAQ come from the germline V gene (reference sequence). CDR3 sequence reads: CASSLPVEGTYEQYF. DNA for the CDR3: TGTGCCAGCAGCTTACCCGTAGAGGGGACCTACGAGCAGTACTTC.

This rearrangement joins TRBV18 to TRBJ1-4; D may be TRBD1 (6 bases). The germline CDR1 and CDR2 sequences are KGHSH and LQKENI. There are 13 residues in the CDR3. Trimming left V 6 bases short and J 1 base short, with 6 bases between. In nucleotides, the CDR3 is TGTGCCAGCTCCAGGGGAACTAATGAAAAACTGTTTTTT. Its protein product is CASSRGTNEKLFF.